Listed here are 17 T cell receptor beta chains from one sample, sequenced in a study of T cells in Graves' hyperthyroidism and ophthalmopathy. It was RNA transcripts that yielded the amplified TCR beta CDR3 regions. The TCR CDR3 first-round RT-PCR relied on the HTBI primer set. TCRdb fed the multiplex PCR reads into MiXCR, producing one record per CDR3 protein. The sample includes fewer than 750,000 distinct CDR3 sequences, about 14% of them seen just once. The sequencing sample was made of blood. The origin of the receptors is a woman in her forties or fifties with Graves' ophthalmopathy.

The rearrangement uses TRBV20-1 and TRBJ2-3, with D maybe TRBD2 (6 bases). Trimming stripped 2 bases from V and 5 bases from J, with 11 bases between. This CDR3 has 13 amino acids. From germline, CDR1 is DFQATT and CDR2 SNEGSKA (reference sequence). CDR3 residues: CSARFMGGDTQYF. CDR3 DNA sequence: TGCAGTGCTAGATTCATGGGAGGAGATACGCAGTATTTT.

This clonotype was found many times. The CDR3 DNA reads TGTGCCAGCAGCTTAGATCTGGGACCGAGGAACACTGAAGCTTTCTTT. Translating gives CASSLDLGPRNTEAFF. The rearrangement links TRBV11-2 to TRBJ1-1; TRBD1 is a possible D gene (5 bases). In germline, CDR1 is SGHAT, CDR2 FQNNGV. The V end lost 0 bases, the J end lost 1 base, and 12 bases lay between the germline ends. CDR3 length: 16 amino acids.

This clonotype was observed a single time. V usage is TRBV28 and J usage is TRBJ2-7; 10 nucleotides align to TRBD2. This CDR3 region has 17 residues. The J segment lost 3 bases and the V segment lost 3 bases, leaving 11 bases of the junction unmatched. Germline loops: CDR1 MDHEN, CDR2 SYDVKM. The CDR3 DNA sequence: TGTGCCAGCAGTTTGGGGCTAGCGGGAGATCCCATCTACGAGCAGTACTTC. Translated, it gives CASSLGLAGDPIYEQYF.

This chain uses TRBV15 with TRBJ2-2; weak D call: TRBD1 (6 bases). There are 17 residues in the CDR3. The V gene lost 2 bases and the J gene lost 2 bases, with 15 bases spanning the gap. Germline lookup yields CDR1 LNHNV and CDR2 YYDKDF (reference sequence). The CDR3 nucleotides are TGTGCCACCAGCAGAAGGAACCGAGGGACAAACACCGGGGAGCTGTTTTTT. Encoded protein: CATSRRNRGTNTGELFF.

Details on this clonotype: Germline is not matched at one junction end, which may reflect a read error. The chain has TRBV5-1 and TRBJ2-1, with a weak D call TRBD1 (6 bases). The CDR3 contains 15 residues. Germline CDR1 SGHRS, CDR2 YFSETQ. As DNA, the CDR3 is TGCGCCAGCAGCTTGGGGTTAGGACAGTACAATGAGCAGCTCTTC. The encoded protein is CASSLGLGQYNEQLF.

The V and J genes are TRBV27 and TRBJ2-2; 11 positions match TRBD2. From germline, CDR1 is MNHEY and CDR2 SMNVEV (reference sequence). This CDR3 comprises 16 residues. V gave up 6 bases and J gave up 4 bases; unmatched junction bases: 7. CDR3 nucleotides: TGTGCCAGCAGCCTTCTAGCGGGAGGTGTCACCGGGGAGCTGTTTTTT. Encoded protein: CASSLLAGGVTGELFF.

This clonotype appeared a few times. The chain couples TRBV27 to TRBJ2-3, with D uncertain. Deletions cut 6 bases from V and 6 bases from J, with 13 bases between. The CDR3 has 13 amino acids. Germline V gene sequence: CDR1 MNHEY, CDR2 SMNVEV (reference sequence). The CDR3 loop reads CASSLVGPDTQYF. CDR3 nucleotide sequence: TGTGCCAGCAGCCTGGTAGGTCCCGATACGCAGTATTTT.

This clonotype was counted at least ten times. The chain carries TRBV5-4 and TRBJ1-1; D gene ambiguous. CDR1 and CDR2 (germline): SGHNT, YYREEE (reference sequence). This CDR3 has 15 amino acids. V was cut by 1 base and J by 0 bases, with 10 bases left in between. CDR3 region: CASSLRSGLNTEAFF. The CDR3 DNA is TGTGCCAGCAGCTTGCGCTCGGGATTGAACACTGAAGCTTTCTTT.

The chain has TRBV2 and TRBJ2-5; no reliable D call. V lost 4 bases and J lost 0, with 6 bases in between. CDR1 SNHLY and CDR2 FYNNEI come from the germline V gene. The CDR3 is 13 residues long. The CDR3 bases are TGTGCCAGCAGTGTGTCTAACCAAGAGACCCAGTACTTC. It yields the protein CASSVSNQETQYF.

This clonotype was seen many times. The chain recombines TRBV11-3 with TRBJ2-1; the D gene is possibly TRBD2 (5 bases). The CDR3 has 15 residues. Germline lookup yields CDR1 SGHNT and CDR2 YENEEA. The germline V and J ends were trimmed by 6 bases and 2 bases, with 14 bases remaining between them. Here the CDR3 reads CASRSGFSAYNEQFF. The CDR3, as DNA: TGTGCCAGCAGGTCGGGGTTTAGCGCCTACAATGAGCAGTTCTTC.

At least ten counts were recorded for this clonotype. The chain recombines TRBV7-2 with TRBJ2-6; possibly TRBD1 or TRBD2 for D (6 bases each). Germline lookup yields CDR1 SGHTA and CDR2 FQGNSA. V lost 5 bases and J lost 4, with 21 bases in between. The CDR3 has 18 amino acids. The CDR3 region has the DNA TGTGCCAGCAGCCCTACCCCTACGGGGGCAGGGGGGGCCAACGTCCTGACTTTC. It is translated as CASSPTPTGAGGANVLTF. The variable domain in full, with the rest retrieved from reference TRBV7-2 and TRBJ2-6, is GAGVSQSPSNKVTEKGKDVELRCDPISGHTALYWYRQSLGQGLEFLIYFQGNSAPDKSGLPSDRFSAERTGGSVSTLTIQRTQQEDSAVYLCASSPTPTGAGGANVLTFGAGSRLTVL.

This clonotype was seen a handful of times. No conserved phenylalanine or tryptophan ends this CDR3, so it is likely a read error. The chain recombines TRBV9 with TRBJ2-1; D is undetermined. Germline CDR1 is SGDLS and CDR2 is YYNGEE. V was clipped by 3 bases and J by 4 bases, with 8 bases between them. There are 13 residues in the CDR3. Here the CDR3 reads CASSEPDYNEQFV. CDR3 nucleotide sequence: TGTGCCAGCAGCGAGCCGGATTACAATGAGCAGTTCGTC.

This clonotype came up many times. The chain recombines TRBV28 with TRBJ1-1; 7 bases are shared with TRBD1. The trim removed 2 bases at V and 10 bases at J, leaving 4 bases unmatched. Germline V gives CDR1 MDHEN, CDR2 SYDVKM. This CDR3 contains 12 residues. The CDR3 loop reads CASSLGRGLAFF. The CDR3 bases are TGTGCCAGCAGTTTAGGGAGGGGGCTAGCTTTCTTT.

V usage is TRBV4-1 and J usage is TRBJ2-2; no definite D call. V was cut by 3 bases and J by 5 bases, with 4 bases left in between. CDR1 is MGHRA and CDR2 is YSYEKL in the germline V gene. CDR3 length equals 12 residues. CDR3 in amino acids: CASSHETGELFF. The DNA of the CDR3 is TGCGCCAGCAGCCACGAGACCGGGGAGCTGTTTTTT.

In this sample, this clonotype turned up many times. CDR3 region: CASNIQGAPEGYTF. As DNA, the CDR3 is TGCGCCAGCAACATACAGGGGGCGCCGGAAGGCTACACCTTC. V usage is TRBV5-1 and J usage is TRBJ1-2; 9 bases are shared with TRBD1. CDR3 length equals 14 residues. CDR1 is SGHRS and CDR2 is YFSETQ in the germline V gene. The trim removed 6 bases at V and 8 bases at J, leaving 11 bases unmatched.

CDR3 region: CASSEWGAGLNSPLHF. The CDR3 nucleotides are TGTGCCAGCAGTGAATGGGGGGCGGGACTGAATTCACCCCTCCACTTT. This chain links TRBV2 with TRBJ1-6, with a possible D match to TRBD1 (6 bases). The V end lost 2 bases, the J end lost 7 bases, and 15 bases lay between the germline ends. This CDR3 has 16 residues. Germline assignment: CDR1 SNHLY and CDR2 FYNNEI.

This clonotype showed up many times. The DNA for the CDR3 is TGCAGCGCCTCGGGGACTAGCGGCTCCTACGAGCAGTACTTC. It codes for CSASGTSGSYEQYF. This rearrangement joins TRBV29-1 to TRBJ2-7; 11 nucleotides align to TRBD2. The CDR3 is made up of 14 amino acids. Looked up from germline, CDR1 is SQVTM and CDR2 is ANQGSEA. Trimming cost V 7 bases and J 0 bases; bases outside gene matches: 5.